These T cell receptor beta chains were read from a single sample in a study of blood T cells in healthy people across ages. From the 5' RACE reads, TCRdb called clonotypes with MiXCR, one entry per CDR3 protein. The data hold about 1.6 million distinct CDR3 sequences, with almost 35% observed a single time. Sequenced material: blood. The receptors were sampled from a woman aged 25 to 45 in good health. Each CDR3 is given with its conserved first and last residue. A D gene is named only where the DNA matches it firmly. Clone size is not always given. Where it is, it says once, few, many or a class for expanded clones.

d_gene | abundance | j_gene | v_gene | CDR3nt | CDR3aa
TRBD2 | few | TRBJ2-1 | TRBV5-1 | TGCGCCAGCAGCATCCTTAGCGGGGGGCCCTACAATGAGCAGTTCTTC | CASSILSGGPYNEQFF
TRBD1 | few | TRBJ2-3 | TRBV6-1 | TGTGCCAGCACCGTGACAGGGGTCACAGATACGCAGTATTTT | CASTVTGVTDTQYF
TRBD2 | few | TRBJ2-1 | TRBV20-1 | TGCAGTGTTATGGGGGGGGGTCCCTACAATGAGCAGTTCTTC | CSVMGGGPYNEQFF
TRBD1 | few | TRBJ1-5 | TRBV20-1 | TGCAGTGCTAGGCCCACCACCAACCCGGACAGGGGCAGGGGAAATCAGCCCCAGCATTTT | CSARPTTNPDRGRGNQPQHF
. | few | TRBJ1-1 | TRBV4-1 | TGCGCCAGCAGCCAAGACGGAGGGGTTACTGAAGCTTTCTTT | CASSQDGGVTEAFF
. | many | TRBJ2-7 | TRBV10-3 | TGTGCCATCAGTGAGTTACAGGGCTACGAGCAGTACTTC | CAISELQGYEQYF
. | few | TRBJ2-5 | TRBV6-2/TRBV6-3 | TGTGCCAGCAGTTCACCCCTGGAAACCGAGACCCAGTACTTC | CASSSPLETETQYF
TRBD2 | few | TRBJ2-7 | TRBV28 | TGTGCCAGCAGTTTATTAGCAGGGAGGGCCTACGAGCAGTACTTC | CASSLLAGRAYEQYF
TRBD2 | . | TRBJ2-1 | TRBV15 | TGTGCCACCAGCCCAGGAGGTAGCGGGAGGGTTGGGAAGCAGTTCTTC | CATSPGGSGRVGKQFF
. | . | TRBJ1-2 | TRBV20-1 | TGCAGTGCACAACTACGCGCTGCCGGGGGTGGTTATGGCTACACCTTC | CSAQLRAAGGGYGYTF
TRBD2 | . | TRBJ2-7 | TRBV20-1 | TGCAGTGCTAGAGCTAGCGGGGGGGCCAAATACGAGCAGTACTTC | CSARASGGAKYEQYF
. | . | TRBJ1-5 | TRBV4-1 | TGCGCCAGCAGCCAAAGGCACGGAGGCAATCAGCCCCAGCATTTT | CASSQRHGGNQPQHF
. | . | TRBJ2-3 | TRBV30 | TGTGCCTGGAGCGGGATAATGACAGATACGCAGTATTTT | CAWSGIMTDTQYF
. | many | TRBJ2-5 | TRBV7-9 | TGTGCCAGCAGCCCCCGGCCCCCCGAGACCCAGTACTTC | CASSPRPPETQYF
TRBD1 | many | TRBJ2-1 | TRBV24-1 | TGTGCCACCAGTGACAATGGACAGGGCTACAATGAGCAGTTCTTC | CATSDNGQGYNEQFF
. | few | TRBJ1-1 | TRBV30 | TGTGCCTGGAGTGTCGGGCAGGGCCATACTGAAGCTTTCTTT | CAWSVGQGHTEAFF
. | . | TRBJ2-3 | TRBV7-3 | TGTGCCAGCAGCGCCGGACTGAATACGCAGTATTTT | CASSAGLNTQYF
. | few | TRBJ2-4 | TRBV3-1 | TGTGCCAGCAGCCCGGAGGGGCCAAACATTCAGTACTTC | CASSPEGPNIQYF
TRBD2 | few | TRBJ2-1 | TRBV20-1 | TGCAGTGCAGAGGAGCGGGAGCACTACAATGAGCAGTTCTTC | CSAEEREHYNEQFF
TRBD1 | many | TRBJ1-6 | TRBV12-3/TRBV12-4 | TGTGCCAGCAGAGCCGGGACAGAGAATTCACCCCTCCACTTT | CASRAGTENSPLHF
. | . | TRBJ1-2 | TRBV20-1 | TGCAGTGCTAGAGTGCCAGGGTTTAATGGCTACACCTTC | CSARVPGFNGYTF
TRBD2 | few | TRBJ2-3 | TRBV6-1 | TGTGCCAGCAGGGCGCGGACTAGCGGGAGGGCAGATACGCAGTATTTT | CASRARTSGRADTQYF
TRBD2 | few | TRBJ2-1 | TRBV6-2/TRBV6-3 | TGTGCCAGCAGTTCGCGACTAGCGGGAGGAGTCAATGAGCAGTTCTTC | CASSSRLAGGVNEQFF
TRBD2 | . | TRBJ2-7 | TRBV7-9 | TGTGCCAGCAGCTTATGGGAGGGGAACGTCGAGCAGTACTTC | CASSLWEGNVEQYF
. | . | TRBJ2-1 | TRBV2 | TGTGCCAGCGAGAAGGCCAGCTCCTACAATGAGCAGTTCTTC | CASEKASSYNEQFF
. | . | TRBJ1-2 | TRBV6-5 | TGTGCCAGCAGTTACTCAGTAGGATCCAACTATGGCTACACCTTC | CASSYSVGSNYGYTF
TRBD1 | many | TRBJ1-5 | TRBV10-3 | TGTGCCATCAGCCGGACAGGGGATGGTCAGCCCCAGCATTTT | CAISRTGDGQPQHF
TRBD1 | few | TRBJ2-5 | TRBV20-1 | TGCAGTGCTAGAGCCGGGACAGGGGAAGAGACCCAGTACTTC | CSARAGTGEETQYF
. | few | TRBJ2-1 | TRBV2 | TGTGCCAGCAGCACGACTGACTCCTACAATGAGCAGTTCTTC | CASSTTDSYNEQFF
. | few | TRBJ1-4 | TRBV6-2/TRBV6-3 | TGTGCCAGCAGCCCGGGGGGCACTAATGAAAAACTGTTTTTT | CASSPGGTNEKLFF
TRBD2 | few | TRBJ2-3 | TRBV12-3/TRBV12-4 | TGTGCCAGCACCACAGGACTAGCGGGGGGGACCACAGATACGCAGTATTTT | CASTTGLAGGTTDTQYF
TRBD2 | . | TRBJ2-2 | TRBV10-3 | TGTGCCATCAGTGTGGCTAGCGGGAGCGGGACCGGGGAGCTGTTTTTT | CAISVASGSGTGELFF
. | . | TRBJ2-7 | TRBV27 | TGTGCCAGCAGTTTCCGGGACTCAATTGCCAGCTACGAGCAGTACTTC | CASSFRDSIASYEQYF
TRBD1 | . | TRBJ1-4 | TRBV4-1 | TGCGCCAGCAGCCAGATAACAGGGGCAACTAATGAAAAACTGTTTTTT | CASSQITGATNEKLFF
TRBD2 | many | TRBJ2-3 | TRBV4-2 | TGTGCCAGCAGCCAAGATCTTAGCGGGGGTCACGATATCACAGATACGCAGTATTTT | CASSQDLSGGHDITDTQYF
TRBD1 | . | TRBJ1-1 | TRBV5-5 | TGTGCCAGCAGCTTGGATCCCCCCAGGGGGCACACAGTCGAAGCTTTCTTT | CASSLDPPRGHTVEAFF
TRBD1 | . | TRBJ1-2 | TRBV27 | TGTGCCAGCAGTTTACTAGGCGCACAGGGGGTAGGTGGCTACACCTTC | CASSLLGAQGVGGYTF
TRBD2 | few | TRBJ2-5 | TRBV6-5 | TGTGCCAGCAGTTCAGGACTAGCGGGGGAGACCCCCGGGGAGACCCAGTACTTC | CASSSGLAGETPGETQYF
. | . | TRBJ1-2 | TRBV7-2 | TGTGCCAGCAGCGTAGACTCCGTCGGGGGCTACACCTTC | CASSVDSVGGYTF
. | . | TRBJ2-5 | TRBV20-1 | TGCAGTGCTAGAGATTCGAGTGGTCTATACGTGGCGCACCAAGAGACCCAGTACTTC | CSARDSSGLYVAHQETQYF
. | . | TRBJ2-7 | TRBV19 | TGTGCCAGTAGTCGACCAGGATCCGAGCAGTACTTC | CASSRPGSEQYF
TRBD1 | . | TRBJ1-5 | TRBV20-1 | TGCAGTGCTACCCAAACCGGGACAGGGATAAACAATCAGCCCCAGCATTTT | CSATQTGTGINNQPQHF
. | . | TRBJ2-7 | TRBV2 | TGTGCCAGCAGTGAATTTGGGAGTTGGGACGAGCAGTACTTC | CASSEFGSWDEQYF
. | . | TRBJ2-5 | TRBV7-3 | TGTGCCAGCAGCCCCCACGCGGGGAGCCTCCAAGAGACCCAGTACTTC | CASSPHAGSLQETQYF
. | . | TRBJ2-1 | TRBV20-1 | TGCAGTGCTACTACCCCGGGGACCCCTCTTGGAAATGAGCAGTTCTTC | CSATTPGTPLGNEQFF
. | . | TRBJ2-4 | TRBV3-1 | TGTGCCAGCAGCCAAGACACCACCCTTGAGTTCCTAGCCAAAAACATTCAGTACTTC | CASSQDTTLEFLAKNIQYF
. | few | TRBJ2-7 | TRBV12-3/TRBV12-4 | TGTGCCAGCAGTTTTGGTTGGAGCTTGGGCTACGAGCAGTACTTC | CASSFGWSLGYEQYF
. | few | TRBJ2-5 | TRBV5-1 | TGCGCCAGCACCCTCTTAGGACAAGAGACCCAGTACTTC | CASTLLGQETQYF
. | . | TRBJ2-5 | TRBV19 | TGTGCCAGTAGTATTGGCCGCCCGACCCAAGAGACCCAGTACTTC | CASSIGRPTQETQYF
. | few | TRBJ2-7 | TRBV3-1 | TGTGCCAGCAGCCAAGTAGCAGCCGGCTACGAGCAGTACTTC | CASSQVAAGYEQYF
TRBD2 | once | TRBJ2-5 | TRBV7-8 | TGTGCCAGCAGTCAACCTCCTAGCGGCGAGACCCAGTACTTC | CASSQPPSGETQYF
TRBD2 | few | TRBJ2-5 | TRBV5-1 | TGCGCCAGCAGCTTGGATGTAAGGGGAGGGGAGACCCAGTACTTC | CASSLDVRGGETQYF
. | few | TRBJ1-6 | TRBV20-1 | TGCAGTGCTAGTAGCAGGGACGCAGTCCCTGAGAATTCACCCCTCCACTTT | CSASSRDAVPENSPLHF
. | . | TRBJ2-7 | TRBV27 | TGTGCCAGCAGTTCCCAGGCGGGAGAGCAGTACTTC | CASSSQAGEQYF
TRBD1 | . | TRBJ1-1 | TRBV12-5 | TGTGCTAGTGGTTTGTCCAGGACAGGGAGGAGGAACACTGAAGCTTTCTTT | CASGLSRTGRRNTEAFF
TRBD1 | . | TRBJ1-2 | TRBV5-4 | TGTGCCAGCAGCTTGGAGTTCGCAGGGGGCTGGGGCTACACCTTC | CASSLEFAGGWGYTF
TRBD1 | . | TRBJ1-2 | TRBV5-5 | TGTGCCAGCAGCTTGGAGAAAGGGGGCATTCCTAACTATGGCTACACCTTC | CASSLEKGGIPNYGYTF
. | many | TRBJ2-3 | TRBV4-1 | TGCGCCAGCAGCCCCTGGACTTCTAGCACAGATACGCAGTATTTT | CASSPWTSSTDTQYF
TRBD2 | many | TRBJ2-3 | TRBV29-1 | TGCAGCGCCGGGCCCCCGGGGGGAACAGATACGCAGTATTTT | CSAGPPGGTDTQYF
. | . | TRBJ1-2 | TRBV30 | TGTGCCTGGAAGAAGGGCGCGAGCTATGGCTACACCTTC | CAWKKGASYGYTF